A single sample gave rise to the 13 T cell receptor beta chains below, sequenced in a study of graft-versus-host responses after intestinal transplantation. This table comes from immunoSEQ multiplex PCR, and its TCRdb copy is limited to in-frame clones, with some not included. The table has about 97,000 clones, approximately 92% seen once. This specimen consisted of PBMCs, obtained about 450 days after intestinal transplant. The receptors here all came from a human patient who received an intestinal transplant, so some T cells may come from the graft donor.

CDR3: CASSEGQGFYEQYF. As DNA, the CDR3 is TGTGCCAGCAGCGAAGGACAGGGTTTTTACGAGCAGTACTTC. V usage is TRBV5-5 and J usage is TRBJ2-7; 8 nucleotides agree with TRBD1. V shed 4 bases and J 4 bases; nucleotides not matched to a gene: 7. CDR1 and CDR2 from the germline V gene are SGHKS and YYEKEE (reference sequence). The CDR3 is made up of 14 amino acids.

The chain couples TRBV7-9 to TRBJ1-6; D gene unclear. V dropped 5 bases and J dropped 10 bases, with 12 bases sitting between them. The CDR3 totals 13 residues. The germline V gene encodes CDR1 SEHNR and CDR2 FQNEAQ (reference sequence). CDR3 sequence reads: CASSPPHYSPLHF. The CDR3 DNA is TGTGCCAGCAGCCCGCCCCATTACTCACCCCTCCACTTT.

The genes are TRBV9 and TRBJ1-6; D ambiguous. In germline, CDR1 is SGDLS, CDR2 YYNGEE. Trimming left V 3 bases short and J 7 bases short, with 8 bases between. This CDR3 has 13 residues. This chain's CDR3 is CASSDSANSPLHF. Written as DNA, the CDR3 is TGTGCCAGCAGCGACAGCGCGAATTCACCCCTCCACTTT.

The J gene is TRBJ1-2, the V gene TRBV5-8; TRBD1 might be the D (5 bases). Trimming pared 7 bases from V and 5 bases from J, leaving 18 bases between. The germline V gene encodes CDR1 SGHTS and CDR2 YDEGEE. The CDR3 has 14 amino acids. The DNA of the CDR3 is TGTGCCAGCTCCCCGATGGGGGGGTGGTATGGCTACACCTTC. This sequence encodes CASSPMGGWYGYTF.

The chain recombines TRBV11-2 with TRBJ1-1, with D perhaps TRBD1 (5 bases). The germline V gene encodes CDR1 SGHAT and CDR2 FQNNGV. The CDR3 runs to 16 residues. Trimming cost V 0 bases and J 5 bases, with 16 bases left between them. The CDR3 DNA follows: TGTGCCAGCAGCTTAGAGTTAGGGCAGGGAGGAACTGAAGCTTTCTTT. This encodes CASSLELGQGGTEAFF.

The chain uses TRBV27 and TRBJ2-5, with 8 bases that match TRBD1. Germline V gene data show CDR1 as MNHEY and CDR2 as SMNVEV (reference sequence). The CDR3 runs 13 residues. J lost 4 bases, V lost 5 bases, and 3 bases had no gene match. The CDR3 sequence: CASSHTGGETQYF. As DNA, the CDR3 is TGTGCCAGCAGTCATACAGGGGGAGAGACCCAGTACTTC.

This chain joins TRBV11-2 and TRBJ2-7; weak D call: TRBD1 (6 bases). V lost 5 bases and J 5 bases, leaving 10 bases between the germline ends. The CDR3 is made up of 12 amino acids. CDR1 and CDR2 (germline): SGHAT, FQNNGV. CDR3 sequence: CASSPGDHEQYF. The CDR3 DNA follows: TGTGCCAGCAGCCCAGGGGACCACGAGCAGTACTTC.

The chain couples TRBV4-1 to TRBJ2-3; TRBD2 aligns across 13 bases. Losses at the gene ends were 5 bases for V and 3 bases for J; bases not matched to a gene: 8. In germline, CDR1 is MGHRA, CDR2 YSYEKL. CDR3 length equals 17 residues. CDR3 sequence: CASSYRLAGGGTDTQYF. DNA of the CDR3: TGCGCCAGCAGCTACCGACTAGCGGGGGGTGGGACAGATACGCAGTATTTT.

This chain connects TRBV7-9 to TRBJ1-2, with D maybe TRBD1 (6 bases). The CDR3 spans 14 residues. Per germline, CDR1 SEHNR and CDR2 FQNEAQ (reference sequence). V shed 1 base and J shed 4 bases, with 10 bases lying between them. The CDR3 loop is CASSLVDRTYGYTF. The CDR3 DNA is TGTGCCAGCAGCTTAGTTGACAGGACCTATGGCTACACCTTC.

This clone turned up a few times. The chain joins TRBV9 to TRBJ2-1; perhaps TRBD2 as D (6 bases). The V gene lost 3 bases and the J gene lost 1 base, with 11 bases spanning the gap. The CDR3 runs to 15 residues. Germline CDR1 reads SGDLS; CDR2 reads YYNGEE. Here the CDR3 DNA reads TGTGCCAGCAGCGCCGAACGGGGGTCCTACAATGAGCAGTTCTTC. It encodes CASSAERGSYNEQFF.

This clone appeared a single time. This chain joins TRBV7-6 and TRBJ1-3; 7 bases line up with TRBD1. V lost 3 bases and J lost 4; bases outside the gene matches: 3. Germline CDR1 is SGHVS and CDR2 is FNYEAQ. The CDR3 contains 14 residues. The CDR3 spells CASSFPGQGNTIYF. The DNA of the CDR3 is TGTGCCAGCAGCTTTCCGGGACAGGGAAACACCATATATTTT. The full variable domain, with the rest looked up from reference TRBV7-6 and TRBJ1-3, is GAGVSQSPRYKVTKRGQDVALRCDPISGHVSLYWYRQALGQGPEFLTYFNYEAQQDKSGLPNDRFSAERPEGSISTLTIQRTEQRDSAMYRCASSFPGQGNTIYFGEGSWLTVV.

This chain links TRBV25-1 with TRBJ2-6; D unresolved. V shed 5 bases and J shed 0 bases, with 11 bases lying between them. CDR3 length: 16 amino acids. Germline V gene lookup returns CDR1 MGHDK and CDR2 SYGVNS. Here the CDR3 reads CASSLFKNSGANVLTF. The CDR3 bases are TGTGCCAGCAGTCTATTTAAGAACTCTGGGGCCAACGTCCTGACTTTC.

This clone was picked up one time. The chain uses TRBV10-2 and TRBJ2-3; possibly TRBD2 for D (6 bases). Trimming removed 3 bases from V and 2 bases from J, with 18 bases in between. This CDR3 is built from 17 residues. Per the germline V gene, CDR1 is WSHSY and CDR2 is SAAADI. The CDR3 DNA sequence: TGCGCCAGCAGTGACAGTTTTGCCGGGGGAGCCACAGATACGCAGTATTTT. Its translation: CASSDSFAGGATDTQYF.